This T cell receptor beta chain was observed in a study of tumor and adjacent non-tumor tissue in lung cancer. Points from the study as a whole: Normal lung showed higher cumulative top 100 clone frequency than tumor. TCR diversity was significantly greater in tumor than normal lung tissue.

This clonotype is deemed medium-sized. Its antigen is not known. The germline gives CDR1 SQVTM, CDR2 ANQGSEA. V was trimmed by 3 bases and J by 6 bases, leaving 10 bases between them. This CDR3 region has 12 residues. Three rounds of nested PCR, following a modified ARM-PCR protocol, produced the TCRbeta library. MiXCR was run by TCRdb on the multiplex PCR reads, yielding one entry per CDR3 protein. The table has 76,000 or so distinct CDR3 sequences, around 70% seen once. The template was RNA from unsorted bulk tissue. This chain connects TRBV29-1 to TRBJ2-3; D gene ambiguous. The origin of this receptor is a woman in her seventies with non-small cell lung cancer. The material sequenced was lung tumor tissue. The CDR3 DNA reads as TGCAGCGTTGACTATAGCATGGATACGCAGTATTTT. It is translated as CSVDYSMDTQYF.